This T cell receptor (beta chain) is drawn from a study of CD8+ T cells in alopecia areata. Across the study: Oral tofacitinib (5 to 10 mg twice daily) was administered to treated patients.

The authors extracted RNA and reverse transcribed it into cDNA as the sequencing template. The table came from immunoSEQ multiplex PCR; TCRdb's copy has only in-frame clones and leaves some out. Among 150,000 or so clones listed, 47% were seen once. This clone showed up just a few times. Germline lookup yields CDR1 MGHRA and CDR2 YSYEKL. The CDR3 has 18 amino acids. V was pared by 3 bases and J by 3 bases, with 21 bases between. The V and J genes are TRBV4-1 and TRBJ2-1; D possibly matches TRBD1 or TRBD2 (5 bases each). Input material: CD4+ T cells sorted from blood. This sequence was found in a human donor with alopecia areata. The CDR3 region has the DNA TGCGCCAGCAGCCATGCTCCCCCCGGGACCCTGGTCTACAATGAGCAGTTCTTC. Its protein product is CASSHAPPGTLVYNEQFF.